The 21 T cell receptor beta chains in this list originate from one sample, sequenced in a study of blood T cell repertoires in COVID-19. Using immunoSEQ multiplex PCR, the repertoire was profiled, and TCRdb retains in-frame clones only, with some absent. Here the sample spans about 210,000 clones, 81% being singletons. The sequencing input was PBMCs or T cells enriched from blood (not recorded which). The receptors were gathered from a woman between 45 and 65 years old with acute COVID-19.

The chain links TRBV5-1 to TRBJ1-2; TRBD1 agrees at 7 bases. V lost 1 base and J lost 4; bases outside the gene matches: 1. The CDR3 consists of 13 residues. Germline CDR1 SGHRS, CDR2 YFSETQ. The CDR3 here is CASSLWDSYGYTF. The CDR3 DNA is TGCGCCAGCAGCTTGTGGGACAGCTATGGCTACACCTTC.

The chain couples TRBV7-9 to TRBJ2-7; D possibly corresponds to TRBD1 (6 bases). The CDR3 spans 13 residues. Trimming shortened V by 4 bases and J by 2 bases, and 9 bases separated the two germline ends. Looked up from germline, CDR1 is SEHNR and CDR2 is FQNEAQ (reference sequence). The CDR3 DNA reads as TGTGCCAGCAGCTCCAGGACAGCCTACGAGCAGTACTTC. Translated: CASSSRTAYEQYF.

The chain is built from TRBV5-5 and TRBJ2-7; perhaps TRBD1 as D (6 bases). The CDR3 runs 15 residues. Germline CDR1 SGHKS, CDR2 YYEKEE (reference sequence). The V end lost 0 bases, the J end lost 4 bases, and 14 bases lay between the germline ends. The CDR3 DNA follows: TGTGCCAGCAGCTTGGCTAGTACAGGGTTGTACGAGCAGTACTTC. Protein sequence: CASSLASTGLYEQYF.

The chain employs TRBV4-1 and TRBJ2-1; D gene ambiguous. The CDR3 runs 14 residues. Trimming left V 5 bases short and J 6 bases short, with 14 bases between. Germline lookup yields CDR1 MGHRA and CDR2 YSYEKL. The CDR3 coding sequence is TGCGCCAGCAGCACTCCAATGGTCTTCAATGAGCAGTTCTTC. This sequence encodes CASSTPMVFNEQFF.

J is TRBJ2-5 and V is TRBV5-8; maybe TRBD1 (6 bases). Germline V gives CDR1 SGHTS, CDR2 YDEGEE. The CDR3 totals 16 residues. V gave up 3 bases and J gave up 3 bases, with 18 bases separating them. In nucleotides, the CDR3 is TGTGCCAGCAGCTCGTCGCTTGGATCAGGGGAAGAGACCCAGTACTTC. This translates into CASSSSLGSGEETQYF.

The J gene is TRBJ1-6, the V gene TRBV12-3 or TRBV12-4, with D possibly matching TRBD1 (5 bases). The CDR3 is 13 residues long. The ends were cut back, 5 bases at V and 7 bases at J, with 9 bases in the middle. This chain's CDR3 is CASSLRGNSPLHF. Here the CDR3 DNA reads TGTGCCAGCAGTCTCCGGGGGAATTCACCCCTCCACTTT.

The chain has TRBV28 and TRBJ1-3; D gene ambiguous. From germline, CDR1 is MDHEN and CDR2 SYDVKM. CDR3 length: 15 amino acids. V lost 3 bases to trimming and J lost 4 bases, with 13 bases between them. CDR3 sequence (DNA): TGTGCCAGCAGTTTGCGCCGGGGTACAGGAAACACCATATATTTT. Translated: CASSLRRGTGNTIYF.

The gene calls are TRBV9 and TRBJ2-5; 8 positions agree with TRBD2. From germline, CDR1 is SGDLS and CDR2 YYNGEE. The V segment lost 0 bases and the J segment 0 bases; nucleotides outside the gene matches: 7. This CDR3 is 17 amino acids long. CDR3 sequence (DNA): TGTGCCAGCAGCGTAGCCCTAGCGGGCGCGTACCAAGAGACCCAGTACTTC. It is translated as CASSVALAGAYQETQYF.

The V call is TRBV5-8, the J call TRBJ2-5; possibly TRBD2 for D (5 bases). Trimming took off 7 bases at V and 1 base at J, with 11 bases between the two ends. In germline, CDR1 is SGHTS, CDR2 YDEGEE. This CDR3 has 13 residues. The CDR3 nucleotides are TGTGCCAGCGACAAGGGAGTCCAAGAGACCCAGTACTTC. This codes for CASDKGVQETQYF.

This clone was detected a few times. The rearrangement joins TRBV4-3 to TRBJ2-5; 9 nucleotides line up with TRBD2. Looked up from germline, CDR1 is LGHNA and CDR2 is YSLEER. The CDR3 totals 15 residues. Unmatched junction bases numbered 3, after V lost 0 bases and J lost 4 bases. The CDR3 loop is CASSQDALAGETQYF. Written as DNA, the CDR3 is TGCGCCAGCAGCCAAGATGCACTAGCGGGAGAGACCCAGTACTTC.

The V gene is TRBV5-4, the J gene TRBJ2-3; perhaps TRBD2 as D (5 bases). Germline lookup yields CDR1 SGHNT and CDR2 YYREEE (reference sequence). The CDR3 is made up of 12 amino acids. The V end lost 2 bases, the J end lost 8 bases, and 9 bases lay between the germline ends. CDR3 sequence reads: CASSFDRGTQYF. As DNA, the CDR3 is TGTGCCAGCAGCTTCGATCGGGGTACGCAGTATTTT.

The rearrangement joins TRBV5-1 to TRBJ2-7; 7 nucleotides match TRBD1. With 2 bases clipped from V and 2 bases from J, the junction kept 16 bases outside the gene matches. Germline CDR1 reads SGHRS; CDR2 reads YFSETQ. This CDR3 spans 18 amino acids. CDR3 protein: CASSFSWGSSQGAYEQYF. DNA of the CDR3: TGCGCCAGCAGCTTTTCTTGGGGAAGTAGTCAGGGGGCCTACGAGCAGTACTTC.

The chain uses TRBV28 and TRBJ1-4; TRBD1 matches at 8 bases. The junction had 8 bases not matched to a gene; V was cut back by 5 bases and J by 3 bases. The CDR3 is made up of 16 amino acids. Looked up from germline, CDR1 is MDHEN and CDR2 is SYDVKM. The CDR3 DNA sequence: TGTGCCAGCAGTGTAAACAGGGGGACAGCTAATGAAAAACTGTTTTTT. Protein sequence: CASSVNRGTANEKLFF.

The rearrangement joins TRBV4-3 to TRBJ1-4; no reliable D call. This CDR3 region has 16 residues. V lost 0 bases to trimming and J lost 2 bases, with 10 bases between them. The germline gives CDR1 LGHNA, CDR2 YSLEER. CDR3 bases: TGCGCCAGCAGCCAAGATTCTGGGAGGACTAATGAAAAACTGTTTTTT. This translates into CASSQDSGRTNEKLFF.

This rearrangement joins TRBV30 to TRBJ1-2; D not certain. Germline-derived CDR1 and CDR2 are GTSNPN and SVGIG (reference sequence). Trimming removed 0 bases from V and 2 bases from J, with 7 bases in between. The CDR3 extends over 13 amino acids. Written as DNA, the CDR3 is TGTGCCTGGAGTGTACTATCCAACTATGGCTACACCTTC. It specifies CAWSVLSNYGYTF.

The CDR3 loop reads CASSRSGQGNYEQYF. The CDR3 DNA is TGTGCCAGCTCACGGTCTGGACAGGGCAACTACGAGCAGTACTTC. The chain is built from TRBV18 and TRBJ2-7, with 8 positions matching TRBD1. V shed 4 bases and J 3 bases; nucleotides not matched to a gene: 8. The length of the CDR3 is 15 residues. Germline CDR1 is KGHSH and CDR2 is LQKENI.

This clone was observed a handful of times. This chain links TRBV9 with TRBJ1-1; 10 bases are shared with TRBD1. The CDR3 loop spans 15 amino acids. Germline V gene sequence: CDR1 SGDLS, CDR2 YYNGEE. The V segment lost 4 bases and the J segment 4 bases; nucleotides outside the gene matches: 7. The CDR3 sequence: CASSLLGQGGTEAFF. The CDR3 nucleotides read TGTGCCAGCAGCCTGCTCGGACAGGGGGGCACTGAAGCTTTCTTT.

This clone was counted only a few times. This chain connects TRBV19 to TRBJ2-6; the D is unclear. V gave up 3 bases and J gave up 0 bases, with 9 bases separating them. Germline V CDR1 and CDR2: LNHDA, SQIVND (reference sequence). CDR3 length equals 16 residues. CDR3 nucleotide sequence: TGTGCCAGTAGTATTTCGGTTAACTCTGGGGCCAACGTCCTGACTTTC. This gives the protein CASSISVNSGANVLTF.

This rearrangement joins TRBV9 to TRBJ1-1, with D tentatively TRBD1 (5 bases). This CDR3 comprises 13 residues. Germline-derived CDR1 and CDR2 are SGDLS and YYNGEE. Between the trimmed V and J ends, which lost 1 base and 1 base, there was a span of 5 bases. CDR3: CASSVQGNTEAFF. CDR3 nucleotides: TGTGCCAGCAGCGTACAGGGGAACACTGAAGCTTTCTTT.

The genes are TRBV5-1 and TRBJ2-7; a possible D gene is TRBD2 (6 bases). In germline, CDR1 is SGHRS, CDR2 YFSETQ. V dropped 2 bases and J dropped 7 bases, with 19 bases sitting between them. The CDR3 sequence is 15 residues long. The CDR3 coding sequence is TGCGCCAGCAGCTTACGACTAGACTGGTCGGGGGAGCAGTACTTC. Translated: CASSLRLDWSGEQYF.

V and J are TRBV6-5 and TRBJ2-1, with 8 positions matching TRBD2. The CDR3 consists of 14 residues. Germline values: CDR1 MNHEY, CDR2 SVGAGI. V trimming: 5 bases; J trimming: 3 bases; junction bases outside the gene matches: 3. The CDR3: CASSTSGLYNEQFF. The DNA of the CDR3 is TGTGCCAGCAGTACTAGCGGCCTCTACAATGAGCAGTTCTTC.